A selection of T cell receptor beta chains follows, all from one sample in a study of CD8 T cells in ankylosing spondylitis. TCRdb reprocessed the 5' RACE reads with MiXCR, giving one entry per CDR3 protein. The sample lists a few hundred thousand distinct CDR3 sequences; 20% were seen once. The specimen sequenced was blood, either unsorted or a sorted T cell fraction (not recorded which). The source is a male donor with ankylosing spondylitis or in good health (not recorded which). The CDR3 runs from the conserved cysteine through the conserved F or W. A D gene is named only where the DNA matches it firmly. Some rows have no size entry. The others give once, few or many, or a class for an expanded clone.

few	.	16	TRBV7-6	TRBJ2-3	TGTGCCAGCAGCTCCCCTATGCTTGGGTTAATAGATACGCAGTATTTT	CASSSPMLGLIDTQYF
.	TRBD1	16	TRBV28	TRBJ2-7	TGTGCCAGCAGTCCCGTTTTTACAGGGGAAGCCTACGAGCAGTACTTC	CASSPVFTGEAYEQYF
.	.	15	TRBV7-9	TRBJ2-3	TGTGCCAGCAGCCCCGAGGGAACCAGCACAGATACGCAGTATTTT	CASSPEGTSTDTQYF
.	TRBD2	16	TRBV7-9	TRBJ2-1	TGTGCCAGCAGCTGGCGGACTAGCGGGTCCTACAATGAGCAGTTCTTC	CASSWRTSGSYNEQFF
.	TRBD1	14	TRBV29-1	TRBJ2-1	TGCAGCGTCCCGGCGGAGACAGGGTACAATGAGCAGTTCTTC	CSVPAETGYNEQFF
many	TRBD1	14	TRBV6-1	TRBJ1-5	TGTGCCAGCGGCGGGACAGAGAGCAATCAGCCCCAGCATTTT	CASGGTESNQPQHF
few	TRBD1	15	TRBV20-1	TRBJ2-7	TGCAGTGCTAGGGAACGGACAGGGGGGGTCTACGAGCAGTACTTC	CSARERTGGVYEQYF
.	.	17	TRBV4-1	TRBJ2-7	TGCGCCAGCAGCCCCTCATTTTCGGCACACAGCTCCTACGAGCAGTACTTC	CASSPSFSAHSSYEQYF
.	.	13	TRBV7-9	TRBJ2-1	TGTGCCAGCAGCCATGGGAGCAACAATGAGCAGTTCTTC	CASSHGSNNEQFF
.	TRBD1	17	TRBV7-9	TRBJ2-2	TGTGCCAGCAGCTTAGAACAAGGGGGCCGTAACACCGGGGAGCTGTTTTTT	CASSLEQGGRNTGELFF
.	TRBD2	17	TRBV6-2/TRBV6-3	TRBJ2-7	TGTGCCAGCAGTTACTCACTAGCGGGGGGCCGACGGCACGAGCAGTACTTC	CASSYSLAGGRRHEQYF
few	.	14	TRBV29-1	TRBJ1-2	TGCAGCGTTCATACCGGGACACGAAACTATGGCTACACCTTC	CSVHTGTRNYGYTF
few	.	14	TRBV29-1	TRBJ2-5	TGCAGCGTTGAGGCTGGCAGGGATCAAGAGACCCAGTACTTC	CSVEAGRDQETQYF
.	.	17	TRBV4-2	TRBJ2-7	TGTGCCAGCTCTTCCTTGGGAGGAGGCAGGGGGGACTACGAGCAGTACTTC	CASSSLGGGRGDYEQYF
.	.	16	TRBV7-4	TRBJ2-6	TGTGCCAGCAGCTTAGGGGGTAGCTCTGGGGCCAACGTCCTGACTTTC	CASSLGGSSGANVLTF
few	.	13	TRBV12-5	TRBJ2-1	TGTGCTAGTAGGGCTAGCCTCTACAATGAGCAGTTCTTC	CASRASLYNEQFF